This T cell receptor (beta chain) was recovered during a study of T cell responses to AZD1222 COVID-19 vaccine. For the study at large: Second-dose timings of about 4 or about 12 weeks were pooled. Study-level results: Among vaccine-associated CD4 TCRs, coverage spanned spike, with dominance at 160-218 and 743-854. Donors skewed white British and female; clonal diversity was possibly underestimated. Only after the peak T cell response were repertoires sampled.

CDR3 size: 19 residues. Trimming removed 4 bases from V and 0 bases from J; junction bases left unmatched: 9. Germline V gene sequence: CDR1 SEHNR, CDR2 FQNEAQ (reference sequence). About this clone: The target antigen is unknown.

Clones were sequenced by immunoSEQ multiplex PCR, and TCRdb holds only the in-frame ones, with some missing. This repertoire shows some 130,000 clones, around 87% found once; its top ten account for roughly 1.5%. The sample consisted of peripheral blood, taken on day 0 of AZD1222 vaccination. This TCR derives from an adult in good health. The chain is built from TRBV7-9 and TRBJ2-1; 13 nucleotides match TRBD2. The CDR3 reads CASSSQLAGGSSSYNEQFF. CDR3 DNA sequence: TGTGCCAGCAGCTCCCAACTAGCGGGGGGGTCTAGCTCCTACAATGAGCAGTTCTTC.